These T cell receptor beta chains were read from a single sample in a study of CDR3 diversity in severe acne. TCRdb used MiXCR to reprocess the PCR reads, holding one entry per CDR3 protein. The sample holds about 90,000 distinct CDR3 sequences, under 55% seen once. Sequencing was carried out using blood. The receptors stem from a male donor with severe acne vulgaris. Both conserved end residues are part of each CDR3. A D gene is named only where the DNA matches it firmly. The size entry is marked missing in some rows and otherwise reads once, few, many or a size class.

TRBJ2-5 | many | TRBV9 | TRBD1 | CASSVAYRGETQYF | TGTGCCAGCAGCGTAGCTTACAGGGGAGAGACCCAGTACTTC
TRBJ2-3 | - | TRBV15 | - | CATSRRGTDTQYF | TGTGCCACCAGCAGACGGGGCACAGATACGCAGTATTTT
TRBJ2-7 | - | TRBV9 | - | CASSVGQSYEQYF | TGTGCCAGCAGCGTAGGCCAGTCCTACGAGCAGTACTTC
TRBJ2-2 | - | TRBV5-4 | - | CASSIRPGDTGELFF | TGTGCCAGCAGCATCAGGCCAGGGGACACCGGGGAGCTGTTTTTT
TRBJ2-5 | many | TRBV5-1 | - | CASSLAKTRQETQYF | TGCGCCAGCAGCTTGGCGAAGACTAGACAAGAGACCCAGTACTTC
TRBJ1-3 | many | TRBV2 | TRBD1 | CASSGVRDRAGNTIYF | TGTGCCAGCAGTGGGGTGCGGGACAGGGCTGGAAACACCATATATTTT
TRBJ2-1 | many | TRBV20-1 | TRBD2 | CSAEESGGGYNEQFF | TGCAGTGCTGAAGAGTCGGGAGGGGGCTACAATGAGCAGTTCTTC
TRBJ1-4 | - | TRBV7-2 | TRBD1 | CASSFRSGTGNEKLFF | TGTGCCAGCAGCTTTCGTTCCGGGACAGGGAATGAAAAACTGTTTTTT
TRBJ1-6 | medium-sized | TRBV24-1 | - | CATSEAYNSPLHF | TGTGCCACCAGTGAGGCTTATAATTCACCCCTCCACTTT
TRBJ1-1 | medium-sized | TRBV15 | - | CATSALQFGKAEAFF | TGTGCCACCAGCGCCCTTCAGTTCGGGAAAGCTGAAGCTTTCTTT
TRBJ1-1 | few | TRBV9 | - | CASSLRGGGTEAFF | TGTGCCAGCAGCCTAAGGGGGGGGGGGACTGAAGCTTTCTTT
TRBJ1-5 | many | TRBV7-2 | - | CASSLSGTQSNQPQHF | TGTGCCAGCAGCTTATCCGGGACTCAGAGCAATCAGCCCCAGCATTTT
TRBJ2-1 | medium-sized | TRBV5-1 | TRBD1 | CASSRTGGVEQFF | TGCGCCAGCAGCCGGACAGGGGGAGTTGAGCAGTTCTTC
TRBJ2-7 | medium-sized | TRBV29-1 | TRBD1 | CSVEFQRGGTGNPYEQYF | TGCAGCGTTGAATTTCAAAGAGGAGGGACAGGAAATCCCTACGAGCAGTACTTC
TRBJ2-2 | - | TRBV6-1 | - | CASEGTGELFF | TGTGCCAGCGAGGGTACCGGGGAGCTGTTTTTT
TRBJ2-2 | - | TRBV9 | TRBD1 | CASSPRGRGPNGELFF | TGTGCCAGCAGCCCCAGGGGTAGGGGGCCGAACGGGGAGCTGTTTTTT
TRBJ1-5 | - | TRBV10-3 | - | CASRPAGQPQHF | TGTGCCAGCAGGCCCGCTGGTCAGCCCCAGCATTTT
TRBJ2-7 | - | TRBV15 | - | CATSRVRVLSFGYEQYF | TGTGCCACCAGCAGAGTTAGGGTGTTGAGCTTTGGGTACGAGCAGTACTTC
TRBJ1-2 | - | TRBV7-6 | - | CASSLGDYGYTF | TGTGCCAGCAGCTTGGGCGACTATGGCTACACCTTC
TRBJ2-1 | many | TRBV29-1 | - | CSVEPLLGNIYNEQFF | TGCAGCGTTGAGCCATTGTTGGGGAACATATACAATGAGCAGTTCTTC
TRBJ2-5 | - | TRBV19 | - | CASTHAGETQYF | TGTGCCAGTACCCACGCCGGGGAGACCCAGTACTTC
TRBJ2-2 | - | TRBV6-2/TRBV6-3 | TRBD2 | CASSYSRNGLAGDTGELFF | TGTGCCAGCAGTTACTCCCGAAACGGACTAGCGGGAGACACCGGGGAGCTGTTTTTT
TRBJ2-2 | - | TRBV19 | - | CASSPSTSAAGELFF | TGTGCCAGCTCACCTTCGACTAGTGCGGCCGGGGAGCTGTTTTTT
TRBJ2-7 | - | TRBV28 | TRBD1 | CASTQGAYEQYF | TGTGCCAGTACACAGGGGGCTTACGAGCAGTACTTC
TRBJ1-2 | - | TRBV7-9 | TRBD1 | CASSSKDRDRYGYTF | TGTGCCAGCAGCTCGAAGGACAGGGATCGGTATGGCTACACCTTC
TRBJ2-5 | many | TRBV6-5 | - | CASSRTYQETQYF | TGTGCCAGCAGTCGGACTTATCAAGAGACCCAGTACTTC
TRBJ2-2 | many | TRBV20-1 | - | CSAFSSATGELFF | TGCAGTGCTTTCTCTAGCGCCACCGGGGAGCTGTTTTTT
TRBJ2-3 | many | TRBV20-1 | TRBD2 | CSAGDSGSDADTQYF | TGCAGTGCCGGAGATAGCGGGAGTGACGCAGATACGCAGTATTTT
TRBJ2-7 | - | TRBV18 | - | CASSPPVRENEQYF | TGTGCCAGCTCACCACCGGTCAGGGAGAACGAGCAGTACTTC
TRBJ1-6 | - | TRBV4-1 | TRBD1 | CASSQPPGQGDSSPLHF | TGCGCCAGCAGCCAGCCTCCGGGACAGGGGGATTCTTCACCCCTCCACTTT
TRBJ2-7 | once | TRBV6-4 | TRBD2 | CASSPTSGREDFSYEQYF | TGTGCCAGCAGTCCAACTAGCGGGAGAGAAGACTTCTCCTACGAGCAGTACTTC
TRBJ2-7 | - | TRBV4-3 | - | CASKQGASGGHEQYF | TGCGCCAGCAAACAGGGGGCTAGCGGGGGCCACGAGCAGTACTTC
TRBJ2-3 | many | TRBV9 | - | CASSDGTAYTDTQYF | TGTGCCAGCAGCGATGGGACGGCGTACACAGATACGCAGTATTTT
TRBJ2-7 | - | TRBV3-1 | TRBD1 | CASSLLRPGQGPKEQYF | TGTGCCAGCAGCCTTCTCCGCCCCGGACAGGGACCGAAGGAGCAGTACTTC
TRBJ2-1 | - | TRBV7-2 | TRBD2 | CASSLVGGTSGCNEQFF | TGTGCCAGCAGCTTAGTGGGGGGGACCAGCGGGTGCAATGAGCAGTTCTTC
TRBJ2-1 | many | TRBV7-3 | TRBD2 | CASSGTSGSSYNEQFF | TGTGCCAGCAGCGGGACTAGCGGGAGCTCCTACAATGAGCAGTTCTTC
TRBJ2-1 | once | TRBV20-1 | TRBD2 | CSARHRGRDNEQFF | TGCAGTGCTAGACATCGCGGGAGAGACAATGAGCAGTTCTTC
TRBJ2-1 | - | TRBV2 | TRBD1 | CASRDRGNEQFF | TGTGCCAGCCGGGACAGGGGTAATGAGCAGTTCTTC
TRBJ1-2 | - | TRBV12-3/TRBV12-4 | TRBD1 | CASRPGTGAMSYTF | TGTGCCAGCAGGCCCGGGACAGGGGCGATGTCCTACACCTTC
TRBJ2-7 | medium-sized | TRBV19 | - | CASSIGGTYEQYF | TGTGCCAGTAGTATAGGAGGGACCTACGAGCAGTACTTC
TRBJ2-5 | - | TRBV29-1 | - | CSVGPGLMRETQYF | TGCAGCGTTGGGCCGGGACTGATGAGGGAGACCCAGTACTTC
TRBJ1-6 | - | TRBV20-1 | - | CSASGPMTRHSPLHF | TGCAGTGCTAGTGGTCCCATGACCCGACATTCACCCCTCCACTTT
TRBJ1-6 | many | TRBV12-3/TRBV12-4 | TRBD1 | CASSFGTENSPLHF | TGTGCCAGCAGCTTCGGGACAGAGAATTCACCCCTCCACTTT
TRBJ2-1 | - | TRBV19 | TRBD2 | CASSMREGWNEQFF | TGTGCCAGTAGTATGAGGGAGGGCTGGAATGAGCAGTTCTTC
TRBJ2-7 | - | TRBV4-1 | TRBD2 | CASRLTLADSYEQYF | TGCGCCAGCAGGCTCACTCTAGCGGACTCCTACGAGCAGTACTTC
TRBJ2-5 | few | TRBV2 | TRBD1 | CASHPRGQGETQYF | TGCGCCAGCCACCCCCGGGGACAGGGAGAGACCCAGTACTTC
TRBJ1-5 | - | TRBV19 | - | CASSMSARGNQPQHF | TGTGCCAGTAGTATGTCTGCTAGGGGCAATCAGCCCCAGCATTTT
TRBJ2-1 | few | TRBV5-4 | - | CASSQVPSGEQFF | TGTGCCAGCAGCCAAGTTCCAAGCGGTGAGCAGTTCTTC
TRBJ2-1 | few | TRBV6-5 | TRBD2 | CASRASGRANEQFF | TGTGCCAGCAGGGCTAGCGGGAGGGCCAATGAGCAGTTCTTC
TRBJ2-1 | - | TRBV5-4 | - | CASSLAPGRDDTYNEQFF | TGTGCCAGCAGCTTGGCCCCCGGGCGGGATGATACCTACAATGAGCAGTTCTTC
TRBJ2-7 | - | TRBV7-8 | - | CASSAYRDLEYEQYF | TGTGCCAGCAGCGCCTACCGGGACCTGGAGTACGAGCAGTACTTC
TRBJ2-2 | - | TRBV6-1 | TRBD2 | CASSDRLAGDTGELFF | TGTGCCAGCAGTGATCGCCTAGCGGGAGACACCGGGGAGCTGTTTTTT
TRBJ1-3 | - | TRBV18 | - | CASSPQGSPGNTIYF | TGTGCCAGCTCACCTCAGGGGTCACCTGGAAACACCATATATTTT
TRBJ1-2 | medium-sized | TRBV7-2 | TRBD1 | CASSWAGTEDF | TGTGCCAGCAGCTGGGCCGGGACAGAAGACTTC